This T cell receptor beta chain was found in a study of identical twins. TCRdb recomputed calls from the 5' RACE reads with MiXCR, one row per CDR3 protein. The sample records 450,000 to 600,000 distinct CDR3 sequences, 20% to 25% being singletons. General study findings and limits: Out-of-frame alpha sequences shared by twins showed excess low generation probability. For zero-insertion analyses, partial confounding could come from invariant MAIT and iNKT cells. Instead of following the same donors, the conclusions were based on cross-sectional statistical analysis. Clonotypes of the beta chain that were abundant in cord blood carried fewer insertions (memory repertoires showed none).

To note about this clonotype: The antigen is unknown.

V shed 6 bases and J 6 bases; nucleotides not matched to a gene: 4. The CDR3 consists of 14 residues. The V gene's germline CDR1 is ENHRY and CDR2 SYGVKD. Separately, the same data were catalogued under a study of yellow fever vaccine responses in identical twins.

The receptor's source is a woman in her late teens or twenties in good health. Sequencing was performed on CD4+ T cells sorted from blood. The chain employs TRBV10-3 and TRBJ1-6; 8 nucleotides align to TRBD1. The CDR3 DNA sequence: TGTGCCATCAGAGGGACAGGTGGTAATTCACCCCTCCACTTT. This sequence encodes CAIRGTGGNSPLHF.